The rows below give T cell receptor beta chains drawn from one sample of a study of OX40 agonist ivuxolimab in advanced cancers. Clones were read by immunoSEQ multiplex PCR, and TCRdb kept only the in-frame ones, dropping some. The table lists 45,000 to 55,000 clones, about 85% of them singletons. The sample in question was CD4+ or CD8+ T cells sorted from blood, obtained in a trial of the OX40 agonist ivuxolimab. These receptors were obtained from an adult with an advanced solid tumor such as melanoma, head and neck, liver or kidney cancer. Each CDR3 is given with its conserved first and last residue. D genes are given only for firm matches. Rows may omit the clone size; those that give it use once, few, many or a size class.

v_gene	j_gene	d_gene	abundance	CDR3aa	CDR3nt
TRBV2	TRBJ1-5	TRBD1	few	CASRPQGVQPQHF	TGTGCCAGCAGACCACAGGGGGTGCAGCCCCAGCATTTT
TRBV6-5	TRBJ2-1	TRBD1	once	CASSKTGASYNEQFF	TGTGCCAGCAGTAAGACAGGGGCCTCCTACAATGAGCAGTTCTTC
TRBV7-8	TRBJ1-2	-	-	CASSLDPSLYGYTF	TGTGCCAGCAGCTTAGACCCCAGCCTCTATGGCTACACCTTC
TRBV6-5	TRBJ2-1	-	-	CASSYQGNEQFF	TGTGCCAGCAGTTACCAGGGGAATGAGCAGTTCTTC
TRBV7-2	TRBJ1-5	-	few	CASRPHQPQHF	TGTGCCAGCAGACCCCATCAGCCCCAGCATTTT
TRBV30	TRBJ1-2	TRBD1	-	CAWKTPGTGETGYTF	TGTGCCTGGAAAACACCCGGGACAGGGGAAACTGGCTACACCTTC
TRBV7-9	TRBJ2-7	-	-	CASSRGQFREQYF	TGTGCCAGCAGCCGCGGACAGTTCCGGGAGCAGTACTTC
TRBV7-9	TRBJ2-5	TRBD1	-	CASSLGSGGMEETQYF	TGTGCCAGCAGCTTAGGTTCAGGGGGCATGGAAGAGACCCAGTACTTC
TRBV2	TRBJ1-2	-	-	CASSVDQEAYGYTF	TGTGCCAGCAGTGTGGACCAGGAGGCCTATGGCTACACCTTC
TRBV10-3	TRBJ2-7	-	-	CAISEFNRDYEQYF	TGTGCCATCAGTGAGTTCAACAGGGACTACGAGCAGTACTTC
TRBV6-1	TRBJ1-3	-	once	CASSETLNTIYF	TGTGCCAGCAGTGAAACCCTGAACACCATATATTTT
TRBV4-2	TRBJ1-3	TRBD1	few	CASSQAGTGGGNTIYF	TGTGCCAGCAGCCAAGCGGGGACAGGGGGCGGAAACACCATATATTTT
TRBV7-7	TRBJ2-5	-	-	CASRRTTNVQETQYF	TGTGCTAGCAGACGGACAACGAACGTCCAAGAGACCCAGTACTTC
TRBV6-4	TRBJ1-1	TRBD1	-	CASSDEYRGNTEAFF	TGTGCCAGCAGTGACGAGTACAGGGGGAACACTGAAGCTTTCTTT
TRBV18	TRBJ1-3	-	-	CASSPLGRGSGNTIYF	TGTGCCAGCTCACCACTAGGCCGGGGCTCTGGAAACACCATATATTTT
TRBV28	TRBJ2-7	-	-	CASTSQPHEQYF	TGTGCCAGCACCTCCCAGCCCCACGAGCAGTACTTC
TRBV9	TRBJ2-7	TRBD2	-	CASSVGSGTSSYEQYF	TGTGCCAGCAGCGTAGGGAGCGGGACGAGCTCCTACGAGCAGTACTTC
TRBV14	TRBJ1-1	-	-	CASSRDTEAFF	TGTGCCAGCAGCCGGGACACTGAAGCTTTCTTT
TRBV7-2	TRBJ2-1	TRBD2	once	CASSLAGTSPYNEQFF	TGTGCCAGCAGCTTAGCGGGGACTAGCCCTTACAATGAGCAGTTCTTC
TRBV5-6	TRBJ1-4	TRBD1	-	CASRGQMDEKLFF	TGTGCCAGCAGGGGACAGATGGATGAAAAACTGTTTTTT
TRBV10-2	TRBJ2-7	TRBD2	-	CASSESMGGTRTYEQYF	TGCGCCAGCAGTGAGTCGATGGGTGGGACTAGAACCTACGAGCAGTACTTC
TRBV7-3	TRBJ2-7	TRBD2	-	CASSARGGNEVGEQYF	TGTGCCAGCAGCGCCCGCGGGGGTAATGAGGTCGGGGAGCAGTACTTC
TRBV5-4	TRBJ2-5	TRBD2	-	CASSRGGREAEETQYF	TGTGCCAGCAGCCGGGGCGGGAGGGAAGCTGAAGAGACCCAGTACTTC
TRBV4-2	TRBJ1-1	-	-	CASSQVDTYTEAFF	TGTGCCAGCAGCCAAGTGGACACCTACACTGAAGCTTTCTTT
TRBV6-1	TRBJ1-2	TRBD1	-	CASSELPSSGGWGYGYTF	TGTGCCAGCAGTGAATTACCCTCCTCAGGGGGCTGGGGATATGGCTACACCTTC
TRBV11-2	TRBJ1-4	-	-	CASSLSGELFF	TGTGCCAGCAGCTTAAGTGGGGAACTGTTTTTT
TRBV28	TRBJ2-2	-	-	CASSLRIATGELFF	TGTGCCAGCAGTTTACGTATTGCCACCGGGGAGCTGTTTTTT
TRBV30	TRBJ2-3	-	-	CAWNRLSTGDTQYF	TGTGCCTGGAACCGGCTATCGACCGGGGATACGCAGTATTTT
TRBV7-9	TRBJ2-1	-	-	CASSPGAFSRGEQFF	TGTGCCAGCAGCCCGGGGGCCTTTTCTCGGGGGGAGCAGTTCTTC